A single sample gave rise to the 14 T cell receptor beta chains below, sequenced in a study of T cell clusters in autoimmune cytopenias (dated by TCRdb to about 2019). The instrument given in TCRdb is Illumina MiSeq. Multiplex PCR with a touch-down protocol amplified TRB rearrangements, with the TRB-A and TRB-B primer pools combined in a single tube. Based on TCRdb reprocessing of the reads, there is one entry per CDR3 protein sequence, and DNA is missing. This sample's table lists some 2,000 distinct CDR3 sequences. The ten largest clonotypes hold approximately 5.9% of the sample. Per sample, roughly 260 ng of peripheral blood genomic DNA, approximately 38,000 genome equivalents, was used for TRB amplification. The sequenced sample consisted of peripheral blood. These receptors all stem from a human donor with an autoimmune cytopenia or autoimmune hepatitis (not recorded which).

The CDR3: CASTTGLAASQETQYF. This chain connects TRBV10-2 to TRBJ2-5; TCRdb calls TRBD2, which cannot be checked without DNA. The CDR3 consists of 16 residues. Germline-derived CDR1 and CDR2 are WSHSY and SAAADI.

Measured by frequency, this clonotype is medium-sized. The chain links TRBV13 to TRBJ1-4. CDR3 size: 14 residues. CDR1 PRHDT and CDR2 FYEKMQ come from the germline V gene (reference sequence). CDR3 protein: CASSLARANEKLFF.

The chain has TRBV20-1 and TRBJ1-4; TCRdb reports TRBD1, a call that lacks DNA to check it against. The CDR3 consists of 15 residues. CDR1 is DFQATT, CDR2 SNEGSKA, per germline (reference sequence). The CDR3 sequence is CSARDRGGVNEKLFF.

This sequence joins TRBV20-1 and TRBJ2-7; there is no DNA to check the TCRdb D call of TRBD2. This CDR3 region has 14 residues. Germline V gene data show CDR1 as DFQATT and CDR2 as SNEGSKA (reference sequence). CDR3 sequence reads: CSAITRAGAYEQYF.

Judged by frequency, this clonotype is medium-sized. The rearrangement links TRBV5-6 to TRBJ2-3; TCRdb outputs TRBD1, but without DNA this stays unchecked. This CDR3 region has 18 residues. Per the germline V gene, CDR1 is SGHDT and CDR2 is YYEEEE. This CDR3 is CASSFRGTGRGHTDTQYF.

V and J are TRBV4-3 and TRBJ1-1; with no DNA, the TCRdb D assignment of TRBD1 cannot be verified. Germline V gene lookup returns CDR1 LGHNA and CDR2 YSLEER. This CDR3 contains 16 residues. The CDR3 region is CASSQAQRQGATEAFF.

According to its frequency, this clonotype is medium-sized. The rearrangement uses TRBV13 and TRBJ2-1; without DNA, the TCRdb call of TRBD1 cannot be checked. The V gene's germline CDR1 is PRHDT and CDR2 FYEKMQ (reference sequence). There are 13 residues in the CDR3. The CDR3 here is CASSNRDSDRQFF.

This clonotype is medium-sized by frequency. The chain has TRBV19 and TRBJ2-1; TCRdb gives TRBD2 as the D gene, but with no DNA this cannot be confirmed. The CDR3 is 17 amino acids. Germline assignment: CDR1 LNHDA and CDR2 SQIVND (reference sequence). The CDR3 here is CASSRGLAGGPNNEQFF.

Frequency places this clonotype as medium-sized. The V gene is TRBV6-2 or TRBV6-3, the J gene TRBJ2-7; no DNA is available, so the TRBD1 call from TCRdb remains unchecked. There are 14 residues in the CDR3. Germline values: CDR1 MNHEY, CDR2 SVGEGT. The CDR3 region is CASSRDGLSYEQYF.

This clonotype is classed as medium-sized (0.01 to 0.1%) by frequency. J is TRBJ1-2 and V is TRBV6-5. CDR3 size: 12 residues. Germline CDR1 reads MNHEY; CDR2 reads SVGAGI. CDR3 sequence: CASRPSQAGYTF.

This clonotype is identified as medium-sized from frequency. This chain connects TRBV19 to TRBJ1-1; TCRdb's D gene call, TRBD1, goes unchecked for lack of DNA. This CDR3 is 13 amino acids long. Germline loops: CDR1 LNHDA, CDR2 SQIVND (reference sequence). The CDR3 is CASSMTGDEVAFF.

Judged by frequency, this clonotype is medium-sized. The V call is TRBV20-1, the J call TRBJ1-6; TCRdb selects TRBD1, and the lack of DNA leaves this call unchecked. The CDR3 sequence is 13 residues long. The germline CDR1 and CDR2 sequences are DFQATT and SNEGSKA (reference sequence). CDR3 loop: CSASGVHNSPLHF.

By frequency, this clonotype registers medium-sized. The rearrangement uses TRBV27 and TRBJ2-7; TCRdb's D call, TRBD1, is unchecked because there is no DNA. The CDR3 is 13 residues long. CDR1 and CDR2 from the germline V gene are MNHEY and SMNVEV (reference sequence). CDR3 protein: CASWGRGFYEQYF.

The chain employs TRBV30 and TRBJ2-1; checking the TCRdb D call of TRBD2 is not possible without DNA. Germline V lookup: CDR1 GTSNPN, CDR2 SVGIG (reference sequence). This CDR3 contains 16 residues. The CDR3 spells CAWSVRTSGSHNEQFF.